One and the same sample provided the 27 T cell receptor beta chains below, sequenced in a study of blood T cell repertoires in COVID-19. The method was immunoSEQ multiplex PCR; TCRdb's version includes in-frame clones alone and lacks a portion of them. Of approximately 670,000 clones in the sample, 85% to 90% were seen once. Input material: peripheral blood. The receptors stem from a woman under 30 with acute or convalescent COVID-19.

This clone was seen only once. The chain links TRBV30 to TRBJ1-1, with a weak D call TRBD1 (6 bases). This CDR3 comprises 17 residues. Germline V gives CDR1 GTSNPN, CDR2 SVGIG (reference sequence). The germline V and J ends were trimmed by 3 bases and 2 bases, with 22 bases remaining between them. The CDR3 region has the DNA TGTGCCTGGAGCGCCACGTACAGGTGGGACATTAACACTGAAGCTTTCTTT. It translates to CAWSATYRWDINTEAFF.

In DNA, the CDR3 is TGTGCCAGCAGCTTACGTACCGGGACAGTGTATAGCAATCAGCCCCAGCATTTT. Translating gives CASSLRTGTVYSNQPQHF. The chain is built from TRBV7-2 and TRBJ1-5; TRBD1 matches 7 bases. The J segment lost 0 bases and the V segment lost 2 bases, leaving 10 bases of the junction unmatched. Germline loops: CDR1 SGHTA, CDR2 FQGNSA. The CDR3 sequence is 18 residues long.

This chain connects TRBV9 to TRBJ1-2; 7 bases agree with TRBD1. Germline-derived CDR1 and CDR2 are SGDLS and YYNGEE. V dropped 0 bases and J dropped 0; count of bases not matched to a gene: 5. The CDR3 has 16 residues. CDR3 sequence (DNA): TGTGCCAGCAGCGTAGAAGGGACAGCCACTAACTATGGCTACACCTTC. Amino acids: CASSVEGTATNYGYTF.

The chain joins TRBV14 to TRBJ1-3; TRBD1 might be the D (5 bases). V was pared by 9 bases and J by 3 bases, with 15 bases between. The CDR3 is 14 residues long. Per germline, CDR1 SGHDN and CDR2 FVKESK. The CDR3 is CARGQGVGGNTIYF. CDR3 DNA sequence: TGTGCCAGGGGTCAGGGTGTTGGTGGAAACACCATATATTTT.

The chain couples TRBV5-5 to TRBJ2-1; tentatively, D is TRBD2 (6 bases). CDR3 length: 16 amino acids. The V gene lost 1 base and the J gene lost 9 bases, with 20 bases spanning the gap. The germline V gene encodes CDR1 SGHKS and CDR2 YYEKEE (reference sequence). CDR3 amino acids: CASSLKGGRGTGEQFF. DNA of the CDR3: TGTGCCAGCAGCTTGAAGGGAGGTCGGGGTACCGGTGAGCAGTTCTTC.

V is TRBV24-1 and J is TRBJ1-1; D remains ambiguous. Per germline, CDR1 KGHDR and CDR2 SFDVKD. V was pared by 5 bases and J by 1 base, with 10 bases between. The CDR3 contains 14 residues. The CDR3 here is CATSGARGNTEAFF. The CDR3 nucleotides read TGTGCCACCAGTGGGGCCCGGGGGAACACTGAAGCTTTCTTT.

The genes are TRBV5-1 and TRBJ1-1, with a weak D call TRBD1 (5 bases). The CDR3 totals 13 residues. The V gene's germline CDR1 is SGHRS and CDR2 YFSETQ. Trimming shortened V by 6 bases and J by 1 base, and 10 bases separated the two germline ends. The CDR3 DNA follows: TGCGCCAGCACCAATACAGGGAACACTGAAGCTTTCTTT. It translates to CASTNTGNTEAFF.

In its sample, this clone was seen once. The V gene is TRBV19, the J gene TRBJ1-6; D is uncertain. This CDR3 is built from 14 residues. The V end was cut by 5 bases, the J end by 5 bases, with 10 bases between. Germline CDR1 is LNHDA and CDR2 is SQIVND (reference sequence). The CDR3: CASSFPGDNSPLHF. CDR3 bases: TGTGCCAGTAGTTTTCCGGGAGATAATTCACCCCTCCACTTT.

The rearrangement uses TRBV7-6 and TRBJ1-4; TRBD1 aligns across 9 bases. This CDR3 is 15 amino acids long. V dropped 2 bases and J dropped 6; count of bases not matched to a gene: 4. Germline CDR1 and CDR2: SGHVS and FNYEAQ. The CDR3 bases are TGTGCCAGCAGCTTAAGGACAGGGGATTATGAAAAACTGTTTTTT. Translation: CASSLRTGDYEKLFF.

This clone was counted a single time. The chain employs TRBV9 and TRBJ1-2; TRBD1 agrees at 9 bases. The CDR3 covers 14 residues. Germline loops: CDR1 SGDLS, CDR2 YYNGEE. J lost 8 bases, V lost 2 bases, and 7 bases had no gene match. The CDR3: CASSVDRGVGGYTF. The CDR3 region has the DNA TGTGCCAGCAGCGTGGACAGGGGAGTAGGGGGCTACACCTTC.

The CDR3 bases are TGTGCCAGCAGCTTGGGGGCTTCCGAGCAGTACTTC. Translating it yields CASSLGASEQYF. The chain couples TRBV5-4 to TRBJ2-7; the D is unclear. The CDR3 loop spans 12 amino acids. V gave up 0 bases and J gave up 6 bases, with 7 bases separating them. The V gene's germline CDR1 is SGHNT and CDR2 YYREEE (reference sequence).

This clone was seen a few times. V is TRBV19 and J is TRBJ1-6; D gene unclear. V was shortened by 7 bases and J by 0 bases, with 13 bases between the two germline ends. Germline CDR1 and CDR2: LNHDA and SQIVND (reference sequence). The CDR3 runs 16 residues. DNA of the CDR3: TGTGCCAGTACCCAGACAAGCCGCTCCTATAATTCACCCCTCCACTTT. Translating it yields CASTQTSRSYNSPLHF.

The V gene is TRBV6-5, the J gene TRBJ1-2, with 7 nucleotides matching TRBD1. CDR3 length: 14 residues. Losses at the gene ends were 6 bases for V and 7 bases for J; bases not matched to a gene: 11. Looked up from germline, CDR1 is MNHEY and CDR2 is SVGAGI. The CDR3 DNA is TGTGCCAGCAGCCTAGGGGGCGCCGGTGGTGGCTACACCTTC. It specifies CASSLGGAGGGYTF.

The chain links TRBV9 to TRBJ1-4; D unclear. This CDR3 is 13 amino acids long. V dropped 4 bases and J dropped 8 bases, with 12 bases sitting between them. Germline CDR1 SGDLS, CDR2 YYNGEE. The DNA for the CDR3 is TGTGCCAGCAGCCCTAGGACTGCGGAAAAACTGTTTTTT. Its translation: CASSPRTAEKLFF.

The chain couples TRBV6-7 to TRBJ1-1; TRBD1 matches 7 bases. TRBV6-7 falls under the ORF class, with uncertain function. V trimming: 2 bases; J trimming: 5 bases; junction bases outside the gene matches: 5. CDR3 length equals 14 residues. DNA for the CDR3: TGTGCCAGCAGTTACCGGGACAGCTTGACTGAAGCTTTCTTT. It specifies CASSYRDSLTEAFF.

The gene calls are TRBV11-3 and TRBJ1-2; 8 positions match TRBD1. CDR3 length: 18 amino acids. CDR1 is SGHNT, CDR2 YENEEA, per germline. The ends lost 5 bases at V and 3 bases at J; junction bases unmatched: 17. CDR3 DNA sequence: TGTGCCAGCAGCCACGACGACAGGGGAAGGAGGTTTTACTATGGCTACACCTTC. It yields the protein CASSHDDRGRRFYYGYTF.

The chain joins TRBV6-5 to TRBJ1-6, with 7 bases aligning to TRBD1. The V segment lost 4 bases and the J segment 6 bases; nucleotides outside the gene matches: 3. The CDR3 totals 14 residues. Germline CDR1 and CDR2: MNHEY and SVGAGI. The DNA for the CDR3 is TGTGCCAGCAGTTCGGACAGGACTAATTCACCCCTCCACTTT. This encodes CASSSDRTNSPLHF.

This clone has just one count. The gene calls are TRBV27 and TRBJ1-2; D remains unclear. CDR1 MNHEY and CDR2 SMNVEV come from the germline V gene (reference sequence). Trimming pared 4 bases from V and 4 bases from J, leaving 13 bases between. The CDR3 covers 14 residues. The CDR3 loop reads CASSSDGGIYGYTF. The CDR3 DNA reads as TGTGCCAGCAGTTCGGACGGAGGGATCTATGGCTACACCTTC.

The chain uses TRBV27 and TRBJ1-6, with D hard to call. Germline V gives CDR1 MNHEY, CDR2 SMNVEV (reference sequence). CDR3 length: 14 residues. V shed 6 bases and J shed 3 bases, with 9 bases lying between them. In DNA, the CDR3 is TGTGCCAGCAGACCCATCTACTATAATTCACCCCTCCACTTT. Translated: CASRPIYYNSPLHF.

This chain joins TRBV4-3 and TRBJ1-2; 10 bases map to TRBD1. Per the germline V gene, CDR1 is LGHNA and CDR2 is YSLEER. With 1 base clipped from V and 7 bases from J, the junction kept 3 bases outside the gene matches. The CDR3 runs to 14 residues. CDR3 region: CASSQGQGAIGYTF. CDR3 sequence (DNA): TGCGCCAGCAGCCAAGGACAGGGGGCAATTGGCTACACCTTC.

The CDR3 DNA sequence: TGTGCCAGCAGTGAATTAATTGGGGACACCCTCTCCTACGAGCAGTACTTC. Its protein product is CASSELIGDTLSYEQYF. The chain has TRBV6-1 and TRBJ2-7, with D possibly matching TRBD1 (6 bases). Trimming removed 2 bases from V and 0 bases from J, with 17 bases in between. The CDR3 spans 17 residues. The germline CDR1 and CDR2 sequences are MNHNS and SASEGT.

The chain couples TRBV5-1 to TRBJ1-3; TRBD1 matches at 7 bases. Trimming removed 3 bases from V and 1 base from J; junction bases left unmatched: 10. This CDR3 contains 17 residues. The V gene's germline CDR1 is SGHRS and CDR2 YFSETQ. CDR3 DNA sequence: TGCGCCAGCAGCTGGGGGGACAGCCGAGAATCTGGAAACACCATATATTTT. Its translation is CASSWGDSRESGNTIYF.

This rearrangement joins TRBV9 to TRBJ2-1; maybe TRBD1 (5 bases). CDR3 length: 15 residues. Germline V gene sequence: CDR1 SGDLS, CDR2 YYNGEE. V gave up 3 bases and J gave up 0 bases, with 10 bases separating them. CDR3 sequence reads: CASSGQRTSYNEQFF. The CDR3 DNA sequence: TGTGCCAGCAGCGGACAGAGAACCTCCTACAATGAGCAGTTCTTC.

The V call is TRBV6-1, the J call TRBJ1-1; D may be TRBD1 (5 bases). Between the trimmed V and J ends, which lost 3 bases and 1 base, there was a span of 6 bases. Germline V gene data show CDR1 as MNHNS and CDR2 as SASEGT. The CDR3 has 13 residues. The CDR3 spells CASSETENTEAFF. The CDR3 DNA reads as TGTGCCAGCAGTGAGACAGAGAACACTGAAGCTTTCTTT.

With regard to this clone: Other DNA sequences in this sample translate to the same CDR3. The rearrangement links TRBV10-3 to TRBJ1-5; D is unclear. The V end was cut by 1 base, the J end by 2 bases, with 6 bases between. Germline CDR1 ENHRY, CDR2 SYGVKD. The CDR3 length is 14 residues. The CDR3 nucleotides are TGTGCCATCAGTGAGTTGGCGGGCAATCAGCCCCAGCATTTT. Translated: CAISELAGNQPQHF.

This sequence joins TRBV14 and TRBJ1-6, with D hard to call. The length of the CDR3 is 18 residues. Trimming left V 0 bases short and J 1 base short, with 13 bases between. Germline assignment: CDR1 SGHDN and CDR2 FVKESK. The CDR3 is CASSQEYPHISYNSPLHF. In nucleotides, the CDR3 is TGTGCCAGCAGCCAAGAATATCCCCACATATCCTATAATTCACCCCTCCACTTT.

V is TRBV15 and J is TRBJ2-7; possibly TRBD2 for D (7 bases). The CDR3 loop spans 15 amino acids. Per germline, CDR1 LNHNV and CDR2 YYDKDF (reference sequence). V shed 1 base and J shed 2 bases, with 12 bases lying between them. CDR3 residues: CATSRGGGPPYEQYF. The CDR3 nucleotides read TGTGCCACCAGCAGAGGCGGGGGCCCTCCCTACGAGCAGTACTTC.